This T cell receptor beta chain was sequenced in a study of blood T cell repertoires in COVID-19 (dated by TCRdb to 2018 to 2021). With respect to the entire study: Collaborator samples came from the United States, Italy and Spain and covered acute and convalescent phases of COVID-19. HLA class I and class II types, where available, came from metadata supplied by the sample provider rather than from assay-based typing. The material from the prospective study consisted of cDNA or gDNA derived from T cells, B-cell-depleted T cells, or PBMCs. The sample metadata nearly always contained a de-identified subject ID, COVID-19 status, age in years and sex. Deeply sampled blood TCRbeta repertoires from subjects exposed to, actively infected with, or recovered from COVID-19 were included in the dataset. A freely available public database, intended as a resource for researchers studying the immune response to SARS-CoV-2, is where the repertoires were released. The samples were drawn from two sources: the first 160 participants of the ongoing ImmuneRACE study, and 1,000 to 1,500 subjects contributed by 6 global collaborators.

Enrolling through a virtual design, the prospective study's participants ranged in age from about 18 to 89 years and lived across 24 United States geographic areas. To assign participants to cohorts, the prospective study relied on clinical history that participants themselves reported in a screening survey and a study questionnaire. ImmuneRACE Cohort 3 recovered participants were defined by two consecutive negative NP/OP PCR tests, healthcare professional clearance, or symptom resolution. In the prospective study, mobile phlebotomists collected whole blood, serum and a nasopharyngeal or oropharyngeal swab from each participant. Prospective study participants could optionally give additional blood draws and questionnaires over an approximately 2-month period. Prospective study blood samples were shipped either frozen or at room temperature before DNA extraction. About this clone itself: It has no known antigen specificity. Base qualities are not recorded, but no much larger clone differs from it by a single base.

TCRbeta CDR3 regions were amplified from genomic DNA by means of the immunoSEQ Assay, a bias-controlled multiplex PCR. Regarding the original processing steps: Nucleated cell counts per sample were estimated from amplification of reference gene primers within the assay. To quantify the absolute abundance of each unique TCRbeta CDR3 rearrangement, sequence reads were collapsed and filtered. For each sample, productive Simpson clonality was calculated by taking the square root of Simpson's diversity index across productive rearrangements. As stored in TCRdb, this immuneACCESS dataset retains in-frame rearrangements with V and J assigned. A fraction of the clones does not appear; measured against another copy, unresolved V genes explain less than half of the discrepancy, and the remainder lacks a known reason. V, J and clone size were drawn from that table, and D and trimming were deduced from the DNA. The sample yields about 330,000 clones; approximately 88% were counted once. Of the sample, less than 5.5% is held by the ten largest clones.

The cysteine opens and the phenylalanine closes a CDR3 of 11 amino acids. The kept DNA is CDR3 alone, 33 bases in frame from the first base. A distance of 9 bases separates the germline ends of V and J, which lose 4 bases and 10 bases respectively. Reading the germline V gene (reference sequence) gives CDR1 SEHNR and CDR2 FQNEAQ. The investigation overall reported the following: Clinical and demographic metadata were provided uncurated, with the amount varying by source and participant.

Sequenced sample: PBMCs or T cells enriched from blood (not recorded which). The chain employs TRBV7-9 and TRBJ2-3; the D gene cannot be named for sure. The receptor was isolated from a man younger than 40 who had recovered from COVID-19. The CDR3 protein: CASSWLEAQYF. The nucleotide sequence is TGTGCCAGCAGCTGGCTTGAGGCGCAGTATTTT.